One sample yielded the 20 T cell receptor beta chains listed below, sequenced in a study of blood T cell repertoires in COVID-19. Here immunoSEQ multiplex PCR was the method, and the copy in TCRdb shows in-frame clones only, minus some. Counted here are some 100,000 clones, about 88% occurring once; the ten biggest clones make up roughly 5%. Input material: peripheral blood. All receptors come from a woman older than 75 with active COVID-19.

The chain uses TRBV7-2 and TRBJ2-7, with D possibly being TRBD2 (6 bases). The germline V gene encodes CDR1 SGHTA and CDR2 FQGNSA. This CDR3 has 16 residues. V was pared by 2 bases and J by 5 bases, with 19 bases between. The CDR3 loop is CASSLFRGSGTDEQYF. The CDR3 DNA reads as TGTGCCAGCAGCTTATTTCGGGGGTCGGGAACAGACGAGCAGTACTTC. The full variable domain, its missing parts supplied by reference TRBV7-2 and TRBJ2-7, is GAGVSQSPSNKVTEKGKDVELRCDPISGHTALYWYRQSLGQGLEFLIYFQGNSAPDKSGLPSDRFSAERTGGSVSTLTIQRTQQEDSAVYLCASSLFRGSGTDEQYFGPGTRLTVT.

The V call is TRBV24-1, the J call TRBJ2-3, with TRBD2 identical over 9 bases. Germline loops: CDR1 KGHDR, CDR2 SFDVKD. After removal of 4 bases from V and 3 bases from J, the junction contained 1 base not matched to a gene. The CDR3 has 14 amino acids. CDR3 in amino acids: CATSDGLATDTQYF. The DNA for the CDR3 is TGTGCCACCAGTGACGGACTAGCGACAGATACGCAGTATTTT.

The V call is TRBV30, the J call TRBJ1-6, with D maybe TRBD1 (5 bases). V shed 5 bases and J shed 6 bases, with 26 bases lying between them. There are 18 residues in the CDR3. The germline V gene has CDR1 GTSNPN and CDR2 SVGIG (reference sequence). CDR3 sequence: CAWDRGGVRWGINSPLHF. The CDR3 region has the DNA TGTGCCTGGGACCGCGGGGGTGTTAGGTGGGGCATTAATTCACCCCTCCACTTT.

The J gene is TRBJ2-7, the V gene TRBV6-2 or TRBV6-3; tentative D call: TRBD2 (6 bases). The CDR3 loop spans 14 amino acids. The ends were cut back, 3 bases at V and 2 bases at J, with 11 bases in the middle. Germline V CDR1 and CDR2: MNHEY, SVGEGT. The CDR3 nucleotides are TGTGCCAGCAGTTATTATGCGGGACCCTACGAGCAGTACTTC. The encoded protein is CASSYYAGPYEQYF.

The V and J genes are TRBV7-8 and TRBJ2-7; possibly TRBD2 for D (6 bases). V gave up 5 bases and J gave up 0 bases, with 17 bases separating them. CDR1 and CDR2 (germline): SGHVS, FQNEAQ. The CDR3 extends over 16 amino acids. The CDR3 DNA is TGTGCCAGCAGCCCCTACCGACTAGGGAGCTCCTACGAGCAGTACTTC. Its translation is CASSPYRLGSSYEQYF.

The chain uses TRBV27 and TRBJ2-3, with a weak D call TRBD2 (6 bases). This CDR3 spans 14 amino acids. The germline V and J ends were trimmed by 3 bases and 1 base, with 8 bases remaining between them. Germline CDR1 reads MNHEY; CDR2 reads SMNVEV (reference sequence). CDR3 sequence (DNA): TGTGCCAGCAGTTTTATAGCGGGCACAGATACGCAGTATTTT. Its protein product is CASSFIAGTDTQYF.

The CDR3 DNA reads TGTGCCAGCACGGCGGGGGGGGCTACCTCCTACGAGCAGTACTTC. Its protein is CASTAGGATSYEQYF. V gene TRBV9 combines with J gene TRBJ2-7; 9 bases align to TRBD2. Germline CDR1 is SGDLS and CDR2 is YYNGEE. V lost 6 bases to trimming and J lost 0 bases; unmatched junction nucleotides: 7. This CDR3 is built from 15 residues.

This rearrangement joins TRBV6-5 to TRBJ1-2; D unclear. CDR1 MNHEY and CDR2 SVGAGI come from the germline V gene. V gave up 7 bases and J gave up 6 bases, with 6 bases separating them. This CDR3 is 10 amino acids long. CDR3 DNA sequence: TGTGCCAGCAATAGTGATGGCTACACCTTC. This translates into CASNSDGYTF.

V and J are TRBV7-2 and TRBJ2-7; a weak D match, TRBD1 (6 bases). The germline V gene encodes CDR1 SGHTA and CDR2 FQGNSA. V was pared by 7 bases and J by 4 bases, with 26 bases between. This CDR3 has 17 residues. The CDR3 protein is CASTSIGTRLAQYEQYF. CDR3 sequence (DNA): TGTGCCAGCACCTCTATCGGGACACGCTTGGCGCAGTACGAGCAGTACTTC.

The chain is built from TRBV6-6 and TRBJ1-3; D uncertain. The germline V gene has CDR1 MNHNY and CDR2 SVGAGI (reference sequence). The CDR3 has 13 residues. Trimming removed 10 bases from V and 0 bases from J, with 10 bases in between. The CDR3 coding sequence is TGTGCCATCAGACGGAGCTCTGGAAACACCATATATTTT. It is translated as CAIRRSSGNTIYF.

V usage is TRBV13 and J usage is TRBJ2-1, with 10 nucleotides matching TRBD2. This CDR3 is built from 16 residues. Germline V gene sequence: CDR1 PRHDT, CDR2 FYEKMQ (reference sequence). Germline trimming cut 0 bases from V and 3 bases from J; bases unmatched to any gene: 2. Written as DNA, the CDR3 is TGTGCCAGCAGCTTAGGAAGACTAGCGGGCTACAATGAGCAGTTCTTC. It is translated as CASSLGRLAGYNEQFF.

This sequence joins TRBV18 and TRBJ2-3; 12 bases fit TRBD2. CDR1 KGHSH and CDR2 LQKENI come from the germline V gene. V lost 5 bases, J lost 3 bases, and 6 bases stayed unmatched. The CDR3 covers 16 residues. The CDR3 here is CASSSMTSGRTDTQYF. The CDR3 nucleotides read TGTGCCAGCTCATCAATGACTAGCGGGAGAACAGATACGCAGTATTTT.

This chain uses TRBV11-2 with TRBJ2-7; D may be TRBD1 (5 bases). Germline V gene data show CDR1 as SGHAT and CDR2 as FQNNGV. This CDR3 spans 15 amino acids. The V gene lost 1 base and the J gene lost 7 bases, with 17 bases spanning the gap. The CDR3 DNA reads as TGTGCCAGCAGCTTAGCAGGACACCTCACGAGTGAGCAGTACTTC. This translates into CASSLAGHLTSEQYF.

The J gene is TRBJ1-1, the V gene TRBV7-2, with a possible D match to TRBD1 (5 bases). The V end lost 5 bases, the J end lost 1 base, and 17 bases lay between the germline ends. The CDR3 has 16 residues. CDR1 and CDR2 (germline): SGHTA, FQGNSA. The CDR3 sequence is CASSHPPSGENTEAFF. The CDR3 DNA sequence: TGTGCCAGCAGCCACCCACCCTCGGGGGAGAACACTGAAGCTTTCTTT.

This chain uses TRBV19 with TRBJ2-3, with 7 nucleotides matching TRBD1. The CDR3 covers 13 residues. With 7 bases clipped from V and 1 base from J, the junction kept 2 bases outside the gene matches. Germline V gene data show CDR1 as LNHDA and CDR2 as SQIVND (reference sequence). The CDR3 protein is CASKTGGTDTQYF. The CDR3 DNA sequence: TGTGCCAGTAAAACAGGGGGCACAGATACGCAGTATTTT.

The genes are TRBV4-3 and TRBJ1-4; 7 bases are a match to TRBD1. Germline CDR1 reads LGHNA; CDR2 reads YSLEER. The CDR3 is 15 residues long. After removal of 4 bases from V and 8 bases from J, the junction contained 10 bases not matched to a gene. CDR3 sequence: CASSPVGGAGEKLFF. CDR3 coding DNA: TGCGCCAGCAGCCCGGTAGGGGGCGCGGGGGAAAAACTGTTTTTT.

The rearrangement uses TRBV6-5 and TRBJ2-1; possible D gene TRBD1, 6 bases. The germline gives CDR1 MNHEY, CDR2 SVGAGI. The CDR3 covers 15 residues. The V and J ends lost 5 bases and 1 base respectively, with 12 bases between them. Written as DNA, the CDR3 is TGTGCCAGCAGTCGCGAAGGGGGATCCTACAATGAGCAGTTCTTC. Translating it yields CASSREGGSYNEQFF.

V usage is TRBV5-5 and J usage is TRBJ2-3, with no clear D. V gave up 4 bases and J gave up 6 bases, with 12 bases separating them. The CDR3 runs 13 residues. The germline gives CDR1 SGHKS, CDR2 YYEKEE (reference sequence). CDR3 loop: CASSRVTADTQYF. The CDR3 region has the DNA TGTGCCAGCAGCCGGGTTACCGCGGATACGCAGTATTTT.

The chain carries TRBV4-2 and TRBJ2-3; 14 positions agree with TRBD2. This CDR3 spans 15 amino acids. Germline V gives CDR1 LGHNA, CDR2 YNFKEQ. V shed 3 bases, J shed 4 bases, and the junction held 0 bases outside the gene matches. CDR3 nucleotide sequence: TGTGCCAGCAGCCAGGGACTAGCGGGAGCAGATACGCAGTATTTT. Amino acids: CASSQGLAGADTQYF.

This clone was picked up one time. This chain's CDR3 is CASGQGRGEQFF. The CDR3 DNA sequence: TGTGCCAGCGGACAGGGCCGGGGTGAGCAGTTCTTC. The V and J genes are TRBV6-4 and TRBJ2-1, with 8 bases identical to TRBD1. The CDR3 is 12 amino acids. V was clipped by 8 bases and J by 9 bases; unmatched bases: 6. The germline CDR1 and CDR2 sequences are MRHNA and SNTAGT.